These T cell receptor beta chains were read from a single sample in a study of blood T cell repertoires in COVID-19. Method: immunoSEQ multiplex PCR; TCRdb's copy keeps in-frame clones and lacks some. The profile covers approximately 270,000 clones, with 70% to 90% appearing a single time and around 6.3% taken by the ten largest. Sequenced input: peripheral blood. These receptor sequences come from a woman in her 30s with COVID-19, enrolled during active disease. Each CDR3 is given with its conserved first and last residue. A D gene is named only where the DNA matches it firmly. The size entry is marked missing in some rows and otherwise reads once, few, many or a size class.

cdr3_nt cdr3_aa j_call cdr3_length d_call clone_size v_call
TGCGCCAGCAGCCAAGTGGGTGCGGCGGGACCGAAAAGCTCCTACAATGAGCAGTTCTTC CASSQVGAAGPKSSYNEQFF TRBJ2-1 20 . . TRBV4-1
TGTGCCAGCAGCTCAGACTGGCCTGAGCAGTTCTTC CASSSDWPEQFF TRBJ2-1 12 . . TRBV7-2
TGTGCCAGCAGTGAAGGGGGCATGACATCCTACGAGCAGTACTTC CASSEGGMTSYEQYF TRBJ2-7 15 . . TRBV6-1
TGTGCCAGCAGCTTATCTGACATGTCCTATGGCTACACCTTC CASSLSDMSYGYTF TRBJ1-2 14 . . TRBV7-9
TGTGCCAGCAGTCCCCGTGCGGGATCAGGAAACACCATATATTTT CASSPRAGSGNTIYF TRBJ1-3 15 . . TRBV27
TGCGCCAGCAGCCCGGGACAGCGATCGAACACCGGGGAGCTGTTTTTT CASSPGQRSNTGELFF TRBJ2-2 16 TRBD1 once TRBV10-1
TGTGCCAGTACCGGGACATACAACAATCAGCCCCAGCATTTT CASTGTYNNQPQHF TRBJ1-5 14 . . TRBV19
TGTGCCAGCAGCCGAATTTCGGGGTACGCTGAAGCTTTCTTT CASSRISGYAEAFF TRBJ1-1 14 . . TRBV11-2
TGCGCCAGCAGCGCGGACAGCTCCCCCCCAGATACGCAGTATTTT CASSADSSPPDTQYF TRBJ2-3 15 . . TRBV5-1
TGTGCCACCAGTGATGCACGGACAGAACCAAACACCGGGGAGCTGTTTTTT CATSDARTEPNTGELFF TRBJ2-2 17 . . TRBV24-1
TGTGCCAGTAGTATATCCGGCAGGGCGGCTTTCTTT CASSISGRAAFF TRBJ1-1 12 . . TRBV19
TGTGCCAGCAGCTTAGCTGTGGCGGGGGCTGACTATGGCTACACCTTC CASSLAVAGADYGYTF TRBJ1-2 16 . few TRBV7-8
TGCGCCAGCAGCCAAGAAGGGCCCGGGGGAGATCCCAATGAGCAGTTCTTC CASSQEGPGGDPNEQFF TRBJ2-1 17 . . TRBV4-3
TGCGCCAGCACACTAAATACAGGGAACTATGGCTACACCTTC CASTLNTGNYGYTF TRBJ1-2 14 . . TRBV5-1
TGTGCCAGCAGCGCTTCAACAGGCCTGAACACTGAAGCTTTCTTT CASSASTGLNTEAFF TRBJ1-1 15 . . TRBV9
TGCAGCGTGGTCGGGACAGGGAAGGTTGACACTGAAGCTTTCTTT CSVVGTGKVDTEAFF TRBJ1-1 15 TRBD1 few TRBV29-1
TGTGCCAGCAGCTCGAAGGACAGGGGAAACGTTGAGCAGTTCTTC CASSSKDRGNVEQFF TRBJ2-1 15 TRBD1 . TRBV7-8
TGTGCCAGCAGTTTCCAACGCCGACTAGCGGGGGGCACCGGGGAGCTGTTTTTT CASSFQRRLAGGTGELFF TRBJ2-2 18 TRBD2 . TRBV28
TGTGCCAGTAGTAGGGGGGGGACCGACAATGAGCAGTTCTTC CASSRGGTDNEQFF TRBJ2-1 14 TRBD2 . TRBV19
TGTGCCGTCCGGGACAGGGGGTTGCTAAGCACAGATACGCAGTATTTT CAVRDRGLLSTDTQYF TRBJ2-3 16 TRBD1 . TRBV11-3
TGTGCCAGTAGTAAAGCACTAGCGGGAGGGGTGGATACGCAGTATTTT CASSKALAGGVDTQYF TRBJ2-3 16 TRBD2 . TRBV19
TGCGCCAGCAGGCCGGGGGAACTAGCGGGGGACAATGAGCAGTTCTTC CASRPGELAGDNEQFF TRBJ2-1 16 TRBD2 once TRBV4-1
TGTGCCAGCTCAGGGGACAGGGCGTCCTACAATGAGCAGTTCTTC CASSGDRASYNEQFF TRBJ2-1 15 TRBD1 . TRBV18
TGCGCCAGCAGTGAAAGCCCGGCAGATACGCAGTATTTT CASSESPADTQYF TRBJ2-3 13 . . TRBV10-1
TGCGCCAGCAGACGTTCTATGAACACTGAAGCTTTCTTT CASRRSMNTEAFF TRBJ1-1 13 . . TRBV4-1
TGCGCCAGCAGCCTCAGCCCCCAGGCGAGAGCCTACGAGCAGTACTTC CASSLSPQARAYEQYF TRBJ2-7 16 . . TRBV5-1
TGTGCCAGCAGCTTAAACCTAGCGGGGCCCGATCCGCAGTATTTT CASSLNLAGPDPQYF TRBJ2-3 15 TRBD2 . TRBV7-2
TGCGCCAGCAGCCAAGAGTCTACTAGCGTTCCAGGCACAGATACGCAGTATTTT CASSQESTSVPGTDTQYF TRBJ2-3 18 TRBD2 . TRBV4-3
TGTGCCATCAGTGTGAGGGACACTGAAGCTTTCTTT CAISVRDTEAFF TRBJ1-1 12 . . TRBV10-3
TGTGCCTGGAGCGGACTAGCGATGGGAGATACGCAGTATTTT CAWSGLAMGDTQYF TRBJ2-3 14 TRBD2 once TRBV30
TGTGCCAGCAGCCCGCAGGAGGCGGCTAATGAAAAACTGTTTTTT CASSPQEAANEKLFF TRBJ1-4 15 . . TRBV27
TGTGCCACCAGTGATCATACCGACTTGGCAGATACGCAGTATTTT CATSDHTDLADTQYF TRBJ2-3 15 . . TRBV24-1
TGCGCCAGCAGCGGACAGGACAGGGCGACTGAAGCTTTCTTT CASSGQDRATEAFF TRBJ1-1 14 TRBD1 . TRBV4-3
TGTGCCAGCCGGGCGGGAGGGAACACCGGGGAGCTGTTTTTT CASRAGGNTGELFF TRBJ2-2 14 TRBD2 once TRBV3-1/TRBV3-2
TGTGCCATCAGTGAACCCAAAAACTCAATGAACACTGAAGCTTTCTTT CAISEPKNSMNTEAFF TRBJ1-1 16 . . TRBV10-3
TGTGCCAGCAGCTTAGGGACAGGAAACCAAGAGACCCAGTACTTC CASSLGTGNQETQYF TRBJ2-5 15 TRBD1 once TRBV7-2
TGTGCCAGCAGCGTTAGCAGCAATGAGCAGTTCTTC CASSVSSNEQFF TRBJ2-1 12 . . TRBV7-9
TGCGCCAGCAAGAGGACAGACGGCACAGATACGCAGTATTTT CASKRTDGTDTQYF TRBJ2-3 14 . . TRBV5-1
TGTGCCAGCTCACCTCCGCCTAGGTTAACAGGGGGCGACTATGGCTACACCTTC CASSPPPRLTGGDYGYTF TRBJ1-2 18 TRBD1 . TRBV18
TGTGCCAGCGGGACAGGGATGTACGAGCAGTACTTC CASGTGMYEQYF TRBJ2-7 12 TRBD1 . TRBV28
TGCGCCAGCAGCCACCTGGACAGGCTGAACACTGAAGCTTTCTTT CASSHLDRLNTEAFF TRBJ1-1 15 TRBD1 . TRBV4-3
TGCGCCAGCAGCCCCGGGACAGGGAGGAACACTGAAGCTTTCTTT CASSPGTGRNTEAFF TRBJ1-1 15 TRBD1 . TRBV5-1
TGTGCCAGCAGCTTGTTCCAGGGGGCTTTTGGCTACACCTTC CASSLFQGAFGYTF TRBJ1-2 14 TRBD1 . TRBV5-8
TGTGCCAGCAGTTACCTGGGGGCAGGGTGGTCCTACGAGCAGTACTTC CASSYLGAGWSYEQYF TRBJ2-7 16 . . TRBV6-2/TRBV6-3
TGCGCCAGCAGCTTGGCCCCGGGACTAGCGGGAGGGCGGAATGAGCAGTTCTTC CASSLAPGLAGGRNEQFF TRBJ2-1 18 TRBD2 . TRBV5-1
TGTGCCAGCAGTACCGGGACTATCTCTTTCGATGAGCAGTTCTTC CASSTGTISFDEQFF TRBJ2-1 15 TRBD2 . TRBV2
TGTGCCAGCAGTGACTACAGGGGGGGTAATGGCTACACCTTC CASSDYRGGNGYTF TRBJ1-2 14 TRBD1 . TRBV2
TGCGCCAGCAGCCTTAGGACCCAGGGTCTGAACACTGAAGCTTTCTTT CASSLRTQGLNTEAFF TRBJ1-1 16 . . TRBV4-1
TGTGCCAGCAGTGAACTCGAGAGTAGCGGTCAAGAGACCCAGTACTTC CASSELESSGQETQYF TRBJ2-5 16 . . TRBV25-1
TGTGCCAGCAGACGACTAGCGGGAGACAATGAGCAGTTCTTC CASRRLAGDNEQFF TRBJ2-1 14 TRBD2 . TRBV28
TGCAGCGTTGAAGGCCTTTTGGTAGCGGGGCCCACAGATACGCAGTATTTT CSVEGLLVAGPTDTQYF TRBJ2-3 17 TRBD2 many TRBV29-1
TGTGCCAGCAGCTTAAGCGGGAGCACAGATACGCAGTATTTT CASSLSGSTDTQYF TRBJ2-3 14 . . TRBV11-2